A single count supports the clone carrying this T cell receptor beta chain. TCRdb keeps only in-frame clones here, not all; method: immunoSEQ multiplex PCR. The table lists about 350,000 clones, roughly nine tenths of them singletons. The sample belongs to a study of blood T cell repertoires in COVID-19. Study information: Nucleic acid was either cDNA or gDNA, and it came from T cells, B-cell-depleted T cells, or PBMCs.

The CDR3 has 15 amino acids. J gave up 6 bases and V 6 bases, and 13 bases lay outside the gene matches. Per germline, CDR1 SNHLY and CDR2 FYNNEI. The clonotype originates from a woman in her fifties or sixties with COVID-19, enrolled during active disease. The sample taken for sequencing was peripheral blood. This chain joins TRBV2 and TRBJ1-2; 7 nucleotides agree with TRBD1. For the CDR3, the DNA is TGTGCCAGCAGCGTGAGGGACAGCGATACCGATGGCTACACCTTC. Its translation is CASSVRDSDTDGYTF.